This TCR beta chain was identified in a study of shared clonotypes between healthy human individuals (dated by TCRdb to between 2020 and 2021). About the investigation overall: Three men and a couple of women, aged 18 to 49 years, made up the cohort. For each donor, CD4 naive and CD4 memory were each given three plates, CD8 naive was given two plates, and CD8 memory was given one plate. To estimate repertoire size and how much clonotype sharing occurs between individuals, the study deeply sequenced the blood TCR repertoires of roughly 5 healthy adults. Libraries were prepared and TCR repertoires were sequenced by different laboratories using diverse techniques, in order to increase sequencing depth and limit assay-specific biases. Between about 0.94 and 8.9 billion PBMCs per donor were obtained by leukapheresis.

CD8 naive samples were CD45RO-negative cells positively selected for CCR7, giving a CD45RA+CCR7+ population that excluded TemRA cells. Donors were healthy HIV-negative adults with no recently reported acute infections or vaccinations. All donors were Caucasian adults living in Nashville, Tennessee, USA. After blood collection by leukapheresis, PBMCs were isolated using Ficoll-Histopaque density gradient centrifugation and then cryopreserved in the vapor phase of liquid nitrogen. Purity and quantity of every magnetically sorted T cell population were checked by analytical flow cytometry. Each sorted fraction had its genomic DNA isolated and then quantified by UV absorbance on a Nanodrop 2000c. What the research found in general, with its limitations: Sampling was restricted to blood, and TCR repertoires in tissue are likely to differ from TCR repertoires in blood. Even with the large sequencing depth, rarefaction of the sorted-subset datasets indicated that sequencing was incomplete. Because the study included only a small number of donors, the genetic and exposure-history diversity represented was limited. Clonotypes shared by all four sorted-subset donors showed higher generation probabilities than non-shared clonotypes. Around 5.4% of naive CD4, approximately 3.7% of naive CD8, 2.3% of memory CD4, and around 0.42% of memory CD8 clonotypes were shared across several donors. Naive subsets generally had larger estimated clonotype richness than memory subsets. Based on pairwise subsampling, the degree of clonotype sharing among donors was expected to be affected by sequencing depth.

From a lookup of the germline V gene (reference sequence), CDR1 and CDR2 are SGHKS and YYEKEE. There are 15 amino acids in the CDR3, from cysteine to phenylalanine inclusive. CDR3 DNA only is kept here, 45 bases in frame from base 1. The V end loses 1 base and the J end loses 0 bases, and a stretch of 5 bases separates them. Using the deep immunoSEQ assay, multiplex PCR amplified TCR CDR3 regions from genomic DNA. Extracted genomic DNA from each cell subset was spread evenly across all wells of several immunoSEQ 96-well plates, with each plate serving as a replicate. For sorted subsets, around 0.2 ug genomic DNA, equal to tens of thousands of T cell genomes, was loaded into each replicate PCR. Purified libraries were measured with a Qubit 3.0 fluorometer, size-checked on a Bioanalyzer 2100, and measured again with the KAPA Library Quantification kit. Each immunoSEQ 96-well plate was sequenced on its own single-read 150-cycle Illumina NextSeq 550 flow cell. The study's own analysis went as follows. Because only junctional sequences without quality scores were contained in the immunoSEQ output, filtering matching that applied to full-length reads could not be performed. Sequences were annotated with PyIR, a Python wrapper for IgBLAST v1.9, and V/J genes and CDR3 were assigned using IMGT germline references. Reads with weak V/J assignments (E-value above 1e-6), missing CDR3, stop codons, out-of-frame junctions, or ambiguous translated residues were removed. V3J clonotypes were defined as sequences sharing the same inferred V gene, J gene, and CDR3 amino acid sequence. Percentage overlap between repertoires was computed as shared unique clonotypes divided by the size of the smaller repertoire. RTK rarefaction, the Chao1 estimator, and Recon v2.1 estimates of unobserved clonotypes were used to assess repertoire richness. For all TCRbeta clonotypes obtained by the gDNA method from a handful of donors, generation probabilities were computed with OLGA. In its TCRdb copy, this immuneACCESS table keeps in-frame sequences only and misses some clones. Where compared with another copy, unresolved V genes explain less than half of these, and the others have no known cause. Clone size and V and J calls were adopted from that table, with D and trimming inferred from the DNA. This sample is represented by about 2.2 million clones; around 93% of them were singletons. Of the sample, less than 2% is held by the ten largest clones.

In regard to this clone: Its antigen is currently not known. No per-base quality is available; no much larger clone lies one base away.

The rearranged chain carries TRBV5-5 and TRBJ2-6; TRBD1 could be the D gene, as 5 bases match. This TCR was recovered from a man aged 18 to 35 in good health. Some clones in this sample may be carry-over from other donors' samples. The sequenced sample was naive CD8+ T cells from PBMCs. The cell subset or site label, read with the paper, signifies: CD45RA+CCR7+. Here is the DNA: TGTGCCAGCAGCTTGAGGGGCTCTGGGGCCAACGTCCTGACTTTC. This gives the protein CASSLRGSGANVLTF.